The next 10 T cell receptor beta chains were all read from a single sample in a study of PD-1 blockade in classical Hodgkin lymphoma. Each patient's relapse followed autologous stem cell transplantation, and brentuximab vedotin exposure varied. Clones were read by immunoSEQ multiplex PCR, and TCRdb kept only the in-frame ones, dropping some. The sample includes 72,000 or so clones, about 93% of them seen just once. The material was peripheral blood mononuclear cells (PBMCs), obtained at baseline. The receptors derive from a human donor with classical Hodgkin lymphoma.

The genes are TRBV4-1 and TRBJ1-1, with D possibly matching TRBD1 (5 bases). CDR1 and CDR2 from the germline V gene are MGHRA and YSYEKL. Trimming removed 0 bases from V and 11 bases from J, with 7 bases in between. CDR3 length: 11 amino acids. The CDR3 spells CASSQDGTAFF. The CDR3 region has the DNA TGCGCCAGCAGCCAAGATGGGACGGCTTTCTTT.

V and J are TRBV4-1 and TRBJ1-2, with D possibly TRBD1 on 6 matching bases. The CDR3 has 14 amino acids. Germline CDR1 is MGHRA and CDR2 is YSYEKL. The V gene lost 0 bases and the J gene lost 8 bases, with 13 bases spanning the gap. CDR3 residues: CASSQDWGAEGYTF. The CDR3 nucleotides are TGCGCCAGCAGCCAAGATTGGGGGGCCGAAGGCTACACCTTC.

V and J are TRBV28 and TRBJ2-7; TRBD1 agrees at 11 bases. Looked up from germline, CDR1 is MDHEN and CDR2 is SYDVKM. V was clipped by 7 bases and J by 4 bases; unmatched bases: 9. This CDR3 spans 15 amino acids. In DNA, the CDR3 is TGTGCCAGCACCCCCCTTGGGACAGGGGGTTACGAGCAGTACTTC. Its translation is CASTPLGTGGYEQYF.

The chain couples TRBV9 to TRBJ2-7, with 7 bases fitting TRBD1. V lost 4 bases and J lost 0; bases outside the gene matches: 4. CDR1 and CDR2 from the germline V gene are SGDLS and YYNGEE. The CDR3 is 14 amino acids. DNA for the CDR3: TGTGCCAGCAGCCCTAGGGGGCTCTCCTACGAGCAGTACTTC. This codes for CASSPRGLSYEQYF.

CDR3 loop: CASTASGETDTQYF. The CDR3 bases are TGTGCCAGCACCGCATCAGGGGAAACAGATACGCAGTATTTT. V usage is TRBV6-5 and J usage is TRBJ2-3; D is possibly TRBD1 (6 bases). V lost 7 bases and J 3 bases, leaving 14 bases between the germline ends. The CDR3 has 14 amino acids. CDR1 and CDR2 (germline): MNHEY, SVGAGI.

This chain connects TRBV27 to TRBJ1-1; 8 bases line up with TRBD1. The V gene's germline CDR1 is MNHEY and CDR2 SMNVEV (reference sequence). This CDR3 spans 13 amino acids. J was trimmed by 5 bases and V by 7 bases; bases with no gene match: 6. CDR3 coding DNA: TGTGCCAGCACCACAGGGGGATGGACTGAAGCTTTCTTT. It translates to CASTTGGWTEAFF.

The chain combines TRBV11-2 with TRBJ2-1; 12 bases are a match to TRBD2. V was clipped by 1 base and J by 7 bases; unmatched bases: 11. Germline lookup yields CDR1 SGHAT and CDR2 FQNNGV. The CDR3 spans 18 residues. CDR3 DNA sequence: TGTGCCAGCAGCTTAGGTACTAGCGGGGGGTCGGAAGGGAATGAGCAGTTCTTC. As protein: CASSLGTSGGSEGNEQFF.

This chain joins TRBV7-2 and TRBJ2-3; tentatively, D is TRBD1 or TRBD2 (6 bases each). The germline V gene has CDR1 SGHTA and CDR2 FQGNSA. Trimming took 3 bases from V and 14 from J, leaving 12 bases between them. The CDR3 contains 11 residues. The CDR3 is CASSFGGAPYF. The CDR3 DNA follows: TGTGCCAGCAGCTTCGGGGGCGCCCCGTATTTT.

This clone was seen only once. CDR3 sequence (DNA): TGTGCCAGCAGTTACGGTGAAGACTACGAGCAGTACTTC. Encoded protein: CASSYGEDYEQYF. The chain has TRBV6-5 and TRBJ2-7, with D hard to call. V was clipped by 2 bases and J by 3 bases, with 8 bases between them. The CDR3 has 13 amino acids. Germline assignment: CDR1 MNHEY and CDR2 SVGAGI.

This chain links TRBV9 with TRBJ2-5; 9 bases line up with TRBD2. Trimming at V came to 4 bases and at J to 2 bases, leaving 9 bases not matched to a gene. This CDR3 has 16 residues. The V gene's germline CDR1 is SGDLS and CDR2 YYNGEE. CDR3 DNA: TGTGCCAGCAGCCCCCCTGGTAGCGGGAGTCAAGAGACCCAGTACTTC. It is translated as CASSPPGSGSQETQYF.